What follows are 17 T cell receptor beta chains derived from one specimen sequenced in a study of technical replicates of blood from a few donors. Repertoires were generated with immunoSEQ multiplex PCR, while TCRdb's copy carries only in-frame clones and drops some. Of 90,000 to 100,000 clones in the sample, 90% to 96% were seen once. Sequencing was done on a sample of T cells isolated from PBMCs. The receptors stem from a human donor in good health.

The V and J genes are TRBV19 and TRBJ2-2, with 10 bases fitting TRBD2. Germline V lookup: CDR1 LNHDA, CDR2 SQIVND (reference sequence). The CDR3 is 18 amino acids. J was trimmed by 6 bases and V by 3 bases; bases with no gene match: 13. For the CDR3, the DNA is TGTGCCAGTAGTATTCGGGCTAGCGGGAGTTGGGCTTCCGGGGAGCTGTTTTTT. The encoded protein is CASSIRASGSWASGELFF.

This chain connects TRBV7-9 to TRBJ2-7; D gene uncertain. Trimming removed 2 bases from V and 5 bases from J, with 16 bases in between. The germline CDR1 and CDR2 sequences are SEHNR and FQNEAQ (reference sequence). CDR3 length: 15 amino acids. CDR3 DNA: TGTGCCAGCAGCTTACCACGGTATTTTCCAAACGAGCAGTACTTC. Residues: CASSLPRYFPNEQYF.

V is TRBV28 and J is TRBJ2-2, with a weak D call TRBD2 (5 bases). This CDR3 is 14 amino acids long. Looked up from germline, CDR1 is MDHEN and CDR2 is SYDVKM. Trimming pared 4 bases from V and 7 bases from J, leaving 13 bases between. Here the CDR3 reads CASSSARTGGELFF. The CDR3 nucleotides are TGTGCCAGCAGTTCCGCCAGGACTGGCGGGGAGCTGTTTTTT. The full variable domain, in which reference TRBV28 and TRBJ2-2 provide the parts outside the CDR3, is DVKVTQSSRYLVKRTGEKVFLECVQDMDHENMFWYRQDPGLGLRLIYFSYDVKMKEKGDIPEGYSVSREKKERFSLILESASTNQTSMYLCASSSARTGGELFFGEGSRLTVL.

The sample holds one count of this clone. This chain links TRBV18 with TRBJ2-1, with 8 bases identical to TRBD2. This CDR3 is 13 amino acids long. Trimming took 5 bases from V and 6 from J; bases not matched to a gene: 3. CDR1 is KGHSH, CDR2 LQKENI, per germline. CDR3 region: CASSVGTSNEQFF. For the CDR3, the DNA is TGTGCCAGCTCAGTCGGGACTAGCAATGAGCAGTTCTTC.

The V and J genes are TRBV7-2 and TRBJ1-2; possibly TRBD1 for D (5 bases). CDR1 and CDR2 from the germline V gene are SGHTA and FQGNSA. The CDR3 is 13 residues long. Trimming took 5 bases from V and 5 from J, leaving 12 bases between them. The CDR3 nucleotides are TGTGCCAGCAGCCAGGGCCTGGTGTATGGCTACACCTTC. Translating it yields CASSQGLVYGYTF.

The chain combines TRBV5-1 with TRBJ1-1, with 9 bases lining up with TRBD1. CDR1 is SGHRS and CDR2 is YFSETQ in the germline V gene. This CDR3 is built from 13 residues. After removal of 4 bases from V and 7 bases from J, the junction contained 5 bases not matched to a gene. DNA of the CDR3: TGCGCCAGCAGCCCCGAGACAGGGGGTGAAGCTTTCTTT. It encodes CASSPETGGEAFF. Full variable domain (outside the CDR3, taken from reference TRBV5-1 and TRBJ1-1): KAGVTQTPRYLIKTRGQQVTLSCSPISGHRSVSWYQQTPGQGLQFLFEYFSETQRNKGNFPGRFSGRQFSNSRSEMNVSTLELGDSALYLCASSPETGGEAFFGQGTRLTVV.

The CDR3 reads CASSEMVEGADTQYF. The CDR3 bases are TGTGCCAGCAGCGAAATGGTTGAGGGGGCAGATACGCAGTATTTT. This chain connects TRBV5-6 to TRBJ2-3, with D possibly TRBD1 on 6 matching bases. The CDR3 sequence is 15 residues long. Trimming removed 4 bases at V and 4 bases at J, with 16 bases between. The V gene's germline CDR1 is SGHDT and CDR2 YYEEEE.

CDR3 DNA: TGTGCCTGGAATCAGGCCTATGGCTACACCTTC. Protein sequence: CAWNQAYGYTF. The rearrangement joins TRBV30 to TRBJ1-2; D gene ambiguous. CDR1 is GTSNPN, CDR2 SVGIG, per germline (reference sequence). The V gene lost 4 bases and the J gene lost 4 bases, with 7 bases spanning the gap. The CDR3 is made up of 11 amino acids. The complete variable domain, with remaining parts taken from reference TRBV30 and TRBJ1-2, reads SQTIHQWPATLVQPVGSPLSLECTVEGTSNPNLYWYRQAAGRGLQLLFYSVGIGQISSEVPQNLSASRPQDRQFILSSKKLLLSDSGFYLCAWNQAYGYTFGSGTRLTVV.

CDR3 nucleotides: TGTGCCAGCAGCCCTCAGGACAACACAGATACGCAGTATTTT. This encodes CASSPQDNTDTQYF. This chain uses TRBV11-3 with TRBJ2-3, with TRBD1 as a possible D gene (5 bases). This CDR3 region has 14 residues. The ends were cut back, 5 bases at V and 2 bases at J, with 11 bases in the middle. Germline lookup yields CDR1 SGHNT and CDR2 YENEEA.

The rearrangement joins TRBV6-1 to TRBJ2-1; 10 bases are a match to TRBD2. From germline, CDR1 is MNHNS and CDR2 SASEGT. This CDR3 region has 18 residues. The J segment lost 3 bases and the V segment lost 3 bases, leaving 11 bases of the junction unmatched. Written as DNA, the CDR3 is TGTGCCAGCAGTGACGGCCAGAGACTAGCGGGCCACTACAATGAGCAGTTCTTC. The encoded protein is CASSDGQRLAGHYNEQFF.

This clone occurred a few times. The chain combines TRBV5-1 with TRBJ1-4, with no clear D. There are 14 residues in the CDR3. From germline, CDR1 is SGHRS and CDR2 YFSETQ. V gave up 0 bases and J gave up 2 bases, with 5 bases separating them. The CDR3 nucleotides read TGCGCCAGCAGCTTGGGGCAGACTAATGAAAAACTGTTTTTT. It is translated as CASSLGQTNEKLFF. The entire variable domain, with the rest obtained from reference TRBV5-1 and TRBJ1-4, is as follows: KAGVTQTPRYLIKTRGQQVTLSCSPISGHRSVSWYQQTPGQGLQFLFEYFSETQRNKGNFPGRFSGRQFSNSRSEMNVSTLELGDSALYLCASSLGQTNEKLFFGSGTQLSVL.

The chain's CDR3 is CASSRGAYEQYF. The CDR3 nucleotides read TGTGCCAGCAGTCGGGGGGCCTACGAGCAGTACTTC. The chain couples TRBV6-1 to TRBJ2-7; TRBD2 agrees at 7 bases. Trimming cost V 5 bases and J 2 bases; bases outside gene matches: 0. The CDR3 spans 12 residues. Per the germline V gene, CDR1 is MNHNS and CDR2 is SASEGT.

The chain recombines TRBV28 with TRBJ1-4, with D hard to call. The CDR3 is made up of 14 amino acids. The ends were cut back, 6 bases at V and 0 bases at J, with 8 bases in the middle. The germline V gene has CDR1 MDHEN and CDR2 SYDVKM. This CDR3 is CASSGRATNEKLFF. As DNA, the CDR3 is TGTGCCAGCAGCGGTCGAGCAACTAATGAAAAACTGTTTTTT.

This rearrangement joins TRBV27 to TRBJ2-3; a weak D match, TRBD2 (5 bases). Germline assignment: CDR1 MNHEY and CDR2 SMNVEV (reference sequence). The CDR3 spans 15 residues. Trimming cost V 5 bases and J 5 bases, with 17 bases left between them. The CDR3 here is CASSHTLDSVDTQYF. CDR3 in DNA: TGTGCCAGCAGTCACACCCTGGACTCGGTAGATACGCAGTATTTT.

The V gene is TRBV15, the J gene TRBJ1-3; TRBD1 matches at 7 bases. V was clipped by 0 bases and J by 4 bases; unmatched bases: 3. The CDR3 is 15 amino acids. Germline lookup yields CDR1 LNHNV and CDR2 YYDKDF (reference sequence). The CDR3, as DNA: TGTGCCACCAGCAGAGATGTGGGACAGGGAAACACCATATATTTT. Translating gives CATSRDVGQGNTIYF. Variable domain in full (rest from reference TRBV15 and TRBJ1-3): DAMVIQNPRYQVTQFGKPVTLSCSQTLNHNVMYWYQQKSSQAPKLLFHYYDKDFNNEADTPDNFQSRRPNTSFCFLDIRSPGLGDTAMYLCATSRDVGQGNTIYFGEGSWLTVV.

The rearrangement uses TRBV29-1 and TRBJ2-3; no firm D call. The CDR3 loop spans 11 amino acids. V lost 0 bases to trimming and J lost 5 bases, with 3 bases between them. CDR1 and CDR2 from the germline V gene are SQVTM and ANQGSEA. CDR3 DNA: TGCAGCGTTGAAGATCTAGATACGCAGTATTTT. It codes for CSVEDLDTQYF.

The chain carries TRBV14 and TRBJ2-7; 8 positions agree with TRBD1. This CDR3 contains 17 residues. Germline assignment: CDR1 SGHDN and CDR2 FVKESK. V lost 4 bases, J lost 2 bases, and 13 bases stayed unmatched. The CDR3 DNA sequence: TGTGCCAGCAGCCTCAATCCCGGGACAGGTTTCCCCTACGAGCAGTACTTC. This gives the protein CASSLNPGTGFPYEQYF.